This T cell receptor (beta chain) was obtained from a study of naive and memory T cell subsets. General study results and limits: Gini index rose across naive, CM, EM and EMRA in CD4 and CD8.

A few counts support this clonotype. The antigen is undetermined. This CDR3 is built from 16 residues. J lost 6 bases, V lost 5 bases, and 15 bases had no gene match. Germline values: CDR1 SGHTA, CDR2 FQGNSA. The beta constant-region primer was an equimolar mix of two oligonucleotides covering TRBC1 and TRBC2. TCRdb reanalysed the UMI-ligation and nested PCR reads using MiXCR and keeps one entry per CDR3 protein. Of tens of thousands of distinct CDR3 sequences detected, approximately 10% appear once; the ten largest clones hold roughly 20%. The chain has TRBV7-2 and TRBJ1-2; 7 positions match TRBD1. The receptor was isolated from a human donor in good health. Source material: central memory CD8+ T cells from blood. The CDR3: CASSRTGAPSRHGYTF. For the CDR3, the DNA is TGTGCCAGCAGCCGCACAGGGGCGCCCTCCCGCCATGGCTACACCTTC.